Each of the 8 T cell receptor beta chains below was sequenced from the same sample in a study of T cell changes during pregnancy in multiple sclerosis. Here immunoSEQ multiplex PCR was the method, and the copy in TCRdb shows in-frame clones only, minus some. The table lists about 71,000 clones, roughly nine tenths of them singletons. The sample was CD8+ T cells from peripheral blood mononuclear cells, taken before pregnancy. The source of these receptors is a female donor with multiple sclerosis, enrolled in a pregnancy study.

The chain carries TRBV29-1 and TRBJ1-1, with D perhaps matching TRBD1 (5 bases). Deletions cut 7 bases from V and 8 bases from J, with 14 bases between. In germline, CDR1 is SQVTM, CDR2 ANQGSEA. The length of the CDR3 is 11 residues. Written as DNA, the CDR3 is TGCAGCGCCCTTAGGGAGGGGGAAGCTTTCTTT. Amino acid sequence: CSALREGEAFF.

This clone was counted a few times. The rearrangement uses TRBV19 and TRBJ2-7; 13 bases are a match to TRBD2. The CDR3 loop spans 14 amino acids. V lost 3 bases, J lost 4 bases, and 0 bases stayed unmatched. Germline CDR1 is LNHDA and CDR2 is SQIVND (reference sequence). CDR3 amino acids: CASSMGLAGYEQYF. The CDR3 nucleotides read TGTGCCAGTAGTATGGGACTAGCGGGGTACGAGCAGTACTTC.

This sequence joins TRBV27 and TRBJ1-2; D is undetermined. Trimming left V 3 bases short and J 8 bases short, with 13 bases between. The CDR3 spans 13 residues. Per germline, CDR1 MNHEY and CDR2 SMNVEV (reference sequence). The CDR3 reads CASSFGPTDGYTF. DNA of the CDR3: TGTGCCAGCAGTTTTGGCCCTACAGACGGCTACACCTTC.

The chain recombines TRBV2 with TRBJ1-1, with 7 bases identical to TRBD1. J lost 6 bases, V lost 7 bases, and 11 bases had no gene match. The CDR3 is 14 amino acids. The germline CDR1 and CDR2 sequences are SNHLY and FYNNEI. The DNA for the CDR3 is TGTGCCAGCAAGCCGGTAAGGGGGCAATCTGAAGCTTTCTTT. Its translation is CASKPVRGQSEAFF.

This chain links TRBV6-5 with TRBJ1-4; no definite D call. The CDR3 runs 11 residues. CDR1 and CDR2 (germline): MNHEY, SVGAGI. V shed 8 bases and J shed 11 bases, with 12 bases lying between them. The CDR3 loop reads CASHDGEKLFF. In nucleotides, the CDR3 is TGTGCCAGCCACGATGGTGAGAAACTGTTTTTT.

This clone has at least ten counts. The gene calls are TRBV6-5 and TRBJ1-6, with 7 bases that match TRBD1. CDR1 is MNHEY and CDR2 is SVGAGI in the germline V gene. Losses at the gene ends were 2 bases for V and 15 bases for J; bases not matched to a gene: 4. The CDR3 runs to 12 residues. The CDR3 DNA is TGTGCCAGCAGTTACCCGGGACAGAACCTCCACTTT. Translated, it gives CASSYPGQNLHF.

This clone is a singleton in its sample. This chain joins TRBV13 and TRBJ2-2; a weak D match, TRBD1 (6 bases). CDR3 length: 16 residues. V was shortened by 0 bases and J by 6 bases, with 14 bases between the two germline ends. Germline CDR1 and CDR2: PRHDT and FYEKMQ (reference sequence). This CDR3 reads CASSLGPEGVPGELFF. In nucleotides, the CDR3 is TGTGCCAGCAGCTTAGGCCCCGAGGGGGTCCCCGGGGAGCTGTTTTTT.

The rearrangement joins TRBV21-1 to TRBJ2-2; the listed D gene, TRBD2, was not tested against the DNA. TRBV21-1 is an annotated pseudogene. The CDR3 is 13 amino acids. The CDR3 is CASRQVGGGELFF. The CDR3 DNA reads as TGTGCCAGCAGACAGGTGGGGGGCGGGGAGCTGTTTTTT.